This T cell receptor beta chain was sequenced for a study of T cells after somatic rescue of genetic block. Sequencing was performed with immunoSEQ multiplex PCR; in TCRdb, only in-frame clones are kept and a portion is missing. The sample includes some 90,000 clones, 80% to 90% of them seen just once. There are 15 residues in the CDR3. Trimming left V 2 bases short and J 0 bases short, with 8 bases between. Germline V CDR1 and CDR2: KGHSH, LQKENI. The sequencing input was peripheral blood mononuclear cells (PBMCs). The chain couples TRBV18 to TRBJ1-3; tentative D call: TRBD1 (5 bases). The TCR originated in a woman aged 18 to 35. CDR3 amino acids: CASSPGRASGNTIYF. The CDR3 region has the DNA TGTGCCAGCTCACCAGGCAGGGCCTCTGGAAACACCATATATTTT. The variable domain in full, completed from reference TRBV18 and TRBJ1-3, reads NAGVMQNPRHLVRRRGQEARLRCSPMKGHSHVYWYRQLPEEGLKFMVYLQKENIIDESGMPKERFSAEFPKEGPSILRIQQVVRGDSAAYFCASSPGRASGNTIYFGEGSWLTVV.